The 30 T cell receptor beta chains below come from one sample, sequenced in a study of tumor-infiltrating lymphocytes in primary liver carcinoma. The input was 500 ng total RNA; TCR beta cDNA was made from it with a constant-region primer. Three nested multiplex PCR rounds of slightly modified ARM-PCR generated TCR beta libraries. The first two PCR rounds used TRBV1-TRBV30 forward primers with a C-beta reverse primer, around 10 cycles each. TCRdb recomputed calls from the multiplex PCR reads with MiXCR, one row per CDR3 protein. The sample holds over 75,000 distinct CDR3 sequences; 68% are singletons and the top ten take around 26%. Each 20-30 mg portion of unsorted bulk tissue served as the source for co-extraction of RNA and DNA. The sequenced sample consisted of tumor-adjacent normal liver tissue. The source of these receptors is a man between 35 and 55 years old with primary liver carcinoma and hepatitis B virus infection.

On this clonotype itself: Its ends do not fully match the called genes, so a read error is possible. The chain employs TRBV12-3 or TRBV12-4 and TRBJ1-2; 10 bases map to TRBD1. The length of the CDR3 is 12 residues. The CDR3: CASTRTGGGYTF. CDR3 sequence (DNA): TGTGCTAGCACCCGGACAGGGGGAGGCTACACCTTC.

Regarding this clonotype: A much larger clone lies a single base off, so this may be a read error. This rearrangement joins TRBV10-3 to TRBJ2-1; 10 positions match TRBD1. The CDR3 has 13 residues. The V gene's germline CDR1 is ENHRY and CDR2 SYGVKD. The CDR3 region is CTITMDRGDEQFF. The CDR3 nucleotides are TGTACCATCACCATGGACAGGGGGGATGAGCAGTTCTTC.

J is TRBJ2-1 and V is TRBV6-5, with a possible D match to TRBD2 (5 bases). Germline V gives CDR1 MNHEY, CDR2 SVGAGI. The CDR3 runs to 12 residues. V was cut by 11 bases and J by 0 bases, with 8 bases left in between. CDR3 sequence (DNA): TGTGCCGGCCGGGGCTCCTACAATGAGCAGTTCTTC. It specifies CAGRGSYNEQFF.

This clonotype has more than one count but fewer than ten. V and J are TRBV28 and TRBJ1-2; D might be TRBD1 (5 bases). CDR1 is MDHEN, CDR2 SYDVKM, per germline. The CDR3 totals 14 residues. The V end lost 7 bases, the J end lost 0 bases, and 12 bases lay between the germline ends. CDR3 sequence (DNA): TGTGCCAGCACCGGGACGGATACTAACTATGGCTACACCTTC. It specifies CASTGTDTNYGYTF.

On this clonotype itself: In this CDR3 the conserved last residue, phenylalanine or tryptophan, is missing, so a read error is likely. The rearrangement joins TRBV11-2 to TRBJ2-7, with 7 bases fitting TRBD2. V lost 1 base, J lost 7 bases, and 7 bases stayed unmatched. The CDR3 contains 14 residues. The V gene's germline CDR1 is SGHAT and CDR2 FQNNGV. The CDR3 nucleotides read TGTGCCAGCAGCTTAGCGGGAGGCTTTACTGAGCAGTACATC. Its translation is CASSLAGGFTEQYI.

The chain joins TRBV11-2 to TRBJ2-3, with a possible D match to TRBD1 (6 bases). Per the germline V gene, CDR1 is SGHAT and CDR2 is FQNNGV. V gave up 1 base and J gave up 8 bases, with 16 bases separating them. CDR3 size: 15 residues. The CDR3 DNA sequence: TGTGCCAGCAGCTTAGTGATTGGGGGCCAGGGTACGCAGTATTTT. Residues: CASSLVIGGQGTQYF.

This clonotype was seen only a few times. A read error is possible here, since a much larger clone lies one base away. The chain combines TRBV6-1 with TRBJ1-1; the D gene is possibly TRBD1 (6 bases). The CDR3 has 15 residues. Per the germline V gene, CDR1 is MNHNS and CDR2 is SASEGT. This CDR3 is CVSSEGEGESTEAFF. As DNA, the CDR3 is TGTGTCAGCAGTGAAGGGGAGGGGGAAAGCACTGAAGCTTTCTTT.

Remarks on this clonotype: This clone may be a read error of a much larger clone one base away. The chain uses TRBV7-2 and TRBJ1-5; TRBD1 agrees at 7 bases. The CDR3 runs 15 residues. Germline V gives CDR1 SGHTA, CDR2 FQGNSA. CDR3 DNA sequence: TGTGCCGGCAGCTTTTCGAGGGGGCCCAATCAGCCCCAGCATTTT. The encoded protein is CAGSFSRGPNQPQHF.

Concerning this clonotype: A much larger clone lies a single base off, so this may be a read error. The CDR3 DNA reads as TGTGCCATCAGTGAGTCAGAGACGGCCAGCTCCTGCGAGCAGTACTTC. This codes for CAISESETASSCEQYF. The V gene is TRBV10-3, the J gene TRBJ2-7; D is unclear. The germline gives CDR1 ENHRY, CDR2 SYGVKD. The CDR3 covers 16 residues.

This clonotype occurred many times. The chain is built from TRBV5-5 and TRBJ2-2; TRBD1 matches at 10 bases. V gave up 4 bases and J gave up 3 bases; unmatched junction bases: 6. Germline V CDR1 and CDR2: SGHKS, YYEKEE (reference sequence). This CDR3 has 16 residues. CDR3 DNA sequence: TGTGCCAGCAGCCGTAGACAGGGGGCGGACACCGGGGAGCTGTTTTTT. It translates to CASSRRQGADTGELFF.

On this clonotype itself: The junction and the germline gene differ at one end; a read error may be behind it. The chain has TRBV11-2 and TRBJ2-6; tentative D call: TRBD2 (6 bases). The V gene's germline CDR1 is SGHAT and CDR2 FQNNGV. This CDR3 spans 12 amino acids. The chain's CDR3 is CAGGVGANVLTF. The CDR3 DNA reads as TGTGCCGGCGGGGTTGGGGCCAACGTCCTGACCTTC.

The rearrangement uses TRBV4-2 and TRBJ1-6; D not resolved. V was trimmed by 1 base and J by 6 bases, leaving 13 bases between them. This CDR3 spans 16 amino acids. Germline CDR1 LGHNA, CDR2 YNFKEQ. For the CDR3, the DNA is TGTGCCAGCAGCCAAGCGGCCGCGCAGATTAATTCACCCCTCCACTTT. Its protein product is CASSQAAAQINSPLHF.

The V and J genes are TRBV5-1 and TRBJ1-2; 7 bases are shared with TRBD1. Trimming removed 4 bases from V and 4 bases from J; junction bases left unmatched: 10. The germline gives CDR1 SGHRS, CDR2 YFSETQ. The CDR3 covers 15 residues. The CDR3 region is CASSTRDSEFYGYTF. The DNA for the CDR3 is TGCGCCAGCAGCACAAGGGACAGTGAATTCTATGGCTACACCTTC.

This clonotype was observed a few times. A clone one base away is much larger, so this may be a read error. The chain combines TRBV10-2 with TRBJ2-3, with TRBD2 matching over 11 bases. CDR1 and CDR2 (germline): WSHSY, SAAADI. The CDR3 has 14 amino acids. Losses at the gene ends were 6 bases for V and 3 bases for J; bases not matched to a gene: 2. CDR3 DNA sequence: TGCGCCAGCAGAGTAGCGGGAGGGACAGATACGCAGTATTTT. Protein sequence: CASRVAGGTDTQYF.

This clonotype came up once. The missing conserved phenylalanine or tryptophan at the end of this CDR3 makes a read error likely. The V call is TRBV29-1, the J call TRBJ2-5; possible D gene TRBD1, 5 bases. The J call may be incorrect, as the DNA end agrees better with TRBJ2-1. Germline-derived CDR1 and CDR2 are SQVTM and ANQGSEA. The CDR3 totals 13 residues. CDR3: CSVEDTMGNEQFS. DNA of the CDR3: TGCAGCGTTGAGGACACCATGGGCAATGAGCAGTTCTCC.

As to this clonotype: Given a much more abundant clone one base away, this may be a read error. The J gene is TRBJ2-2, the V gene TRBV10-3, with D unclear. Looked up from germline, CDR1 is ENHRY and CDR2 is SYGVKD. The CDR3 has 16 amino acids. CDR3 sequence reads: CAIRESYSLNTGELFF. For the CDR3, the DNA is TGTGCCATCAGAGAGTCCTACTCCCTAAACACCGGGGAGCTGTTTTTT.

Comments on this clonotype: One end of the junction is discordant with germline, which a read error may explain. This sequence joins TRBV7-9 and TRBJ2-5, with 8 bases identical to TRBD2. Looked up from germline, CDR1 is SEHNR and CDR2 is FQNEAQ (reference sequence). This CDR3 is 13 amino acids long. CDR3 in DNA: TGTACCAGCAGGCACGGGGGGGGTGACACCCAGTACTTC. The encoded protein is CTSRHGGGDTQYF.

As to this clonotype: With a much larger clone just one base away, this may be a read error. The gene calls are TRBV10-3 and TRBJ2-2, with D tentatively TRBD1 (6 bases). Germline CDR1 ENHRY, CDR2 SYGVKD. The CDR3 totals 16 residues. The CDR3 region has the DNA TGTGCCATCAGTGGAGGGACAAACCCAAACACCAGGGAGCTGTTTTTT. Its protein product is CAISGGTNPNTRELFF.

Comments on this clonotype: Sequence at one end of the junction differs from germline and may be a read error. The V gene is TRBV6-1, the J gene TRBJ1-5; D perhaps matches TRBD1 (5 bases). Germline assignment: CDR1 MNHNS and CDR2 SASEGT. The CDR3 contains 12 residues. The CDR3 nucleotides are TGTGTCAGCACTCAGGGAACCCAGCCCCAGCATTTT. Translated, it gives CVSTQGTQPQHF.

To note about this clonotype: A much larger clonotype is one base distant, so this may be a read error. J is TRBJ2-7 and V is TRBV4-2; tentatively, D is TRBD1 or TRBD2 (5 bases each). The CDR3 loop spans 15 amino acids. Germline lookup yields CDR1 LGHNA and CDR2 YNFKEQ. Trimming took 2 bases from V and 6 from J, leaving 17 bases between them. The DNA of the CDR3 is TGTGCCAGCAGCCAACCCGGGACCACAGTTGGCGAGCAGTACTTC. Its protein product is CASSQPGTTVGEQYF.

Worth noting for this clonotype: A junction end diverges from the germline sequence, so it may reflect a read error. This sequence joins TRBV11-1 and TRBJ2-5; TRBD1 agrees at 7 bases. This CDR3 contains 13 residues. CDR1 SGHAT and CDR2 FQDESV come from the germline V gene (reference sequence). The CDR3 sequence is CANSRGQKETQYF. As DNA, the CDR3 is TGTGCCAACAGTCGGGGACAGAAAGAGACCCAGTATTTC.

This sequence joins TRBV11-2 and TRBJ2-5; 8 bases align to TRBD2. With 1 base clipped from V and 2 bases from J, the junction kept 9 bases outside the gene matches. This CDR3 comprises 17 residues. The germline gives CDR1 SGHAT, CDR2 FQNNGV. CDR3 region: CASSLGIPAGEQETQYF. For the CDR3, the DNA is TGTGCCAGCAGCTTAGGTATCCCAGCGGGGGAACAAGAGACCCAGTACTTC.

The sample holds a few counts of this clonotype. This chain links TRBV11-2 with TRBJ2-7; tentative D call: TRBD2 (5 bases). The CDR3 is 13 amino acids. Germline V lookup: CDR1 SGHAT, CDR2 FQNNGV. Trimming took 5 bases from V and 5 from J, leaving 13 bases between them. The CDR3 is CASSPTRSHEQYF. As DNA, the CDR3 is TGTGCCAGCAGCCCAACTAGGAGCCACGAGCAGTACTTC. Filled out from reference TRBV11-2 and TRBJ2-7, the complete variable domain reads EAGVAQSPRYKIIEKRQSVAFWCNPISGHATLYWYQQILGQGPKLLIQFQNNGVVDDSQLPKDRFSAERLKGVDSTLKIQPAKLEDSAVYLCASSPTRSHEQYFGPGTRLTVT.

This clonotype was observed a few times. This could be a read error, since a much larger clone is one nucleotide away. This chain connects TRBV29-1 to TRBJ2-7; a possible D gene is TRBD1 (5 bases). The CDR3 covers 14 residues. CDR1 and CDR2 (germline): SQVTM, ANQGSEA. V was trimmed by 1 base and J by 7 bases, leaving 17 bases between them. CDR3 residues: CSVEGTSPSREQYF. The DNA for the CDR3 is TGCAGCGTTGAAGGGACATCCCCTTCGAGAGAGCAGTACTTC.

The rearrangement joins TRBV11-2 to TRBJ2-1; TRBD2 might be the D (5 bases). V was pared by 5 bases and J by 7 bases, with 18 bases between. Germline assignment: CDR1 SGHAT and CDR2 FQNNGV. This CDR3 has 15 amino acids. The CDR3 sequence: CASSPESGSPNEQFF. The CDR3 DNA reads as TGTGCCAGCAGCCCCGAGAGTGGGAGCCCTAATGAGCAGTTCTTC.

This clonotype showed up many times. The chain combines TRBV6-5 with TRBJ2-7, with 7 positions matching TRBD1. Germline lookup yields CDR1 MNHEY and CDR2 SVGAGI. This CDR3 region has 14 residues. The junction had 3 bases not matched to a gene; V was cut back by 2 bases and J by 2 bases. CDR3 protein: CASSYKGATYEQYF. The DNA of the CDR3 is TGTGCCAGCAGTTACAAGGGGGCCACCTACGAGCAGTACTTC.

This chain uses TRBV11-2 with TRBJ2-1; D possibly corresponds to TRBD2 (6 bases). The DNA matches TRBJ2-7 better at its end, which makes the J call doubtful. Germline V gene lookup returns CDR1 SGHAT and CDR2 FQNNGV. The CDR3 covers 13 residues. This CDR3 is CASIRGWSSKQYF. In DNA form, the CDR3 reads TGTGCCAGCATTCGGGGGTGGAGTAGTAAGCAGTACTTC.

With respect to this clonotype: An end of the junction does not agree with germline; a read error may underlie this. The J gene is TRBJ2-1, the V gene TRBV11-1, with 14 bases matching TRBD2. In germline, CDR1 is SGHAT, CDR2 FQDESV (reference sequence). The CDR3 consists of 17 residues. The CDR3 region has the DNA TGTGCCGGCAGCCTGGGACTAGCGGGAGATGTTGGCAATGAGCAGTTCTTC. Translated: CAGSLGLAGDVGNEQFF.

Many counts were recorded for this clonotype. A read error may explain this, as a much larger clone is one base away. CDR3 protein: CASSFRIGDEQHF. CDR3 nucleotides: TGTGCCAGCAGCTTTAGGATAGGCGACGAGCAGCACTTC. The genes are TRBV11-1 and TRBJ2-7; D gene uncertain. The CDR3 consists of 13 residues. Germline loops: CDR1 SGHAT, CDR2 FQDESV (reference sequence).

This sequence joins TRBV6-1 and TRBJ2-1; D may be TRBD2 (6 bases). The J call is in doubt because the DNA end fits TRBJ2-7 better. This CDR3 comprises 14 residues. Germline CDR1 is MNHNS and CDR2 is SASEGT. CDR3 sequence: CATQPRTGVYEQYF. CDR3 DNA sequence: TGTGCCACCCAACCCCGAACGGGAGTCTACGAGCAGTACTTC.